This is a list of T cell receptor beta chains from one sample in a study of blood T cell repertoires in COVID-19. Sequencing was performed with immunoSEQ multiplex PCR; in TCRdb, only in-frame clones are kept and a portion is missing. The table lists over 40,000 clones, 75% to 90% of them singletons. The sample taken for sequencing was peripheral blood. Receptors originate from a man at least 80 years old with acute or convalescent COVID-19. CDR3s include the opening cysteine and the closing phenylalanine or tryptophan. Fields, in order: J gene, V gene, D gene, clone size, CDR3 DNA, CDR3 protein. A D gene is named only where the DNA matches it firmly. For some rows the clone size is stated as once, few or many, or as a class when expanded; others skip it.

>TRBJ1-2|TRBV6-5|NA|NA
TGTGCCAGCAGTACCGGTACTAACTATGGCTACACCTTC
CASSTGTNYGYTF
>TRBJ2-3|TRBV7-3|TRBD2|few
TGTGCCAGCAGCTTAAGGGATCGGACTAGCGGGGGGGCCTTCGCATCAAAGGACACAGATACGCAGTATTTT
CASSLRDRTSGGAFASKDTDTQYF
>TRBJ2-1|TRBV5-4|TRBD2|once
TGTGCCAGCAGCTTTCTAGCGGGCGGGGGCAATGAGCAGTTCTTC
CASSFLAGGGNEQFF
>TRBJ2-5|TRBV9|TRBD2|NA
TGTGCCAGCAGCGCCTCACTAGCGGGGGACCAAGAGACCCAGTACTTC
CASSASLAGDQETQYF
>TRBJ2-3|TRBV6-5|NA|NA
TGTGCCAGCAGGTCCGCTAGGAGCACAGATACGCAGTATTTT
CASRSARSTDTQYF
>TRBJ1-2|TRBV6-5|NA|NA
TGTGCCAGCAGTTACCTAGACTCCAGCTATGGCTACACCTTC
CASSYLDSSYGYTF
>TRBJ1-1|TRBV11-2|NA|NA
TGTGCCAGCAGCTTAAATGATAGGGGCACTGAAGCTTTCTTT
CASSLNDRGTEAFF
>TRBJ2-7|TRBV5-5|NA|NA
TGTGCCAGCAGCCCAACTACTTTTTCCTACGAGCAGTACTTC
CASSPTTFSYEQYF
>TRBJ2-3|TRBV6-5|NA|NA
TGTGCCAGCAGTTACTCGGGGCAACCCTGGGATACGCAGTATTTT
CASSYSGQPWDTQYF
>TRBJ1-2|TRBV2|TRBD1|NA
TGTGCCAGCAGACCACAGGGGGTCGGTGGCTACACCTTC
CASRPQGVGGYTF
>TRBJ1-2|TRBV6-6|TRBD1|medium-sized
TGTGCCAGCAGTAACAGGGGACATGGCTACACCTTC
CASSNRGHGYTF
>TRBJ1-1|TRBV6-6|TRBD1|NA
TGTGCCAGCAGCGGACAGGGGTGGAAGACTGAAGCTTTCTTT
CASSGQGWKTEAFF
>TRBJ1-3|TRBV6-5|NA|NA
TGTGCCAGCAGTTACGGGAGGGGGACTGGAAACACCATATATTTT
CASSYGRGTGNTIYF
>TRBJ2-3|TRBV5-1|NA|NA
TGCGCCAGCAGCTTGGGGAGAGGCACAGATACGCAGTATTTT
CASSLGRGTDTQYF
>TRBJ2-1|TRBV18|NA|NA
TGTGCCAGCTCACCAAAAGGGGCCTACAATGAGCAGTTCTTC
CASSPKGAYNEQFF
>TRBJ2-7|TRBV7-2|TRBD2|NA
TGTGCCAGCAGCTTAGAGGCTAGCGGGGGGCTCTACGAGCAGTACTTC
CASSLEASGGLYEQYF
>TRBJ1-1|TRBV5-1|TRBD1|once
TGCGCCAGCAGCCTCTTCGGACAGGGAAGGCCTGAAGCTTTCTTT
CASSLFGQGRPEAFF
>TRBJ1-4|TRBV11-2|TRBD1|NA
TGTGCCAGCAGCTCCCCGGGACAGGGAAGGGCTAATGAAAAACTGTTTTTT
CASSSPGQGRANEKLFF
>TRBJ2-1|TRBV27|TRBD2|NA
TGTGCCAGCAGAAGCGGGGGGGCGCGTGAGCAGTTCTTC
CASRSGGAREQFF
>TRBJ1-5|TRBV5-8|TRBD1|NA
TGTGCCAGCAGCTCCAGCCTACAGGGGCAGGCCCAGCATTTT
CASSSSLQGQAQHF
>TRBJ2-1|TRBV6-5|TRBD1|NA
TGTGCCAGCAAAGTCAGGGGGTTCTTAAATGAGCAGTTCTTC
CASKVRGFLNEQFF
>TRBJ1-1|TRBV7-3|NA|NA
TGTGCCAGCAGCCCAGGGTGGGCAGGGGAGGGTAAAATAGAAGCTTTCTTT
CASSPGWAGEGKIEAFF
>TRBJ2-3|TRBV14|TRBD1|NA
TGTGCCAGCAGCCAAGATAAGGGGACAGTCACAGATACGCAGTATTTT
CASSQDKGTVTDTQYF